A single sample gave rise to the 4 T cell receptor beta chains below, sequenced in a study of blood T cell repertoires in COVID-19. Produced via immunoSEQ multiplex PCR; TCRdb's table is partial and in-frame only. In the table there are roughly 97,000 clones, around 84% of which are singletons. Sequencing was performed on peripheral blood. All receptors derive from a man aged 60 to 75 with acute or convalescent COVID-19.

The rearrangement uses TRBV6-5 and TRBJ1-1, with D perhaps matching TRBD1 (5 bases). V was pared by 5 bases and J by 10 bases, with 14 bases between. Per the germline V gene, CDR1 is MNHEY and CDR2 is SVGAGI. The CDR3 loop spans 12 amino acids. The CDR3 is CASSTGGERAFF. DNA for the CDR3: TGTGCCAGCAGTACGGGGGGTGAACGAGCTTTCTTT.

The chain couples TRBV27 to TRBJ2-2; 8 bases match TRBD1. Germline-derived CDR1 and CDR2 are MNHEY and SMNVEV (reference sequence). The CDR3 runs to 14 residues. V lost 8 bases, J lost 6 bases, and 8 bases stayed unmatched. The CDR3 loop reads CASRDRRKSGELFF. DNA for the CDR3: TGTGCCAGCCGGGACAGGAGAAAATCCGGGGAGCTGTTTTTT.

The rearrangement uses TRBV15 and TRBJ2-3; maybe TRBD2 (7 bases). Trimming took 0 bases from V and 3 from J, leaving 13 bases between them. The CDR3 runs to 16 residues. Germline V CDR1 and CDR2: LNHNV, YYDKDF (reference sequence). For the CDR3, the DNA is TGTGCCACCAGCAGAGATCGGGGGGCAACGACAGATACGCAGTATTTT. Protein product: CATSRDRGATTDTQYF.

This clone occurred once. The J gene is TRBJ1-6, the V gene TRBV5-4, with D possibly being TRBD1 (6 bases). Trimming cost V 0 bases and J 3 bases, with 10 bases left between them. Germline V gene data show CDR1 as SGHNT and CDR2 as YYREEE (reference sequence). The CDR3 extends over 16 amino acids. The CDR3, as DNA: TGTGCCAGCAGCTTGGAGGGGGGGAGCTATAATTCACCCCTCCACTTT. Its protein is CASSLEGGSYNSPLHF.